These 22 T cell receptor beta chains were sequenced from one sample in a study of cytomegalovirus exposure and HLA in healthy donors. A multiplex PCR was run with 60 Vbeta primers and 13 Jbeta primers. Clones were sequenced by immunoSEQ multiplex PCR, and TCRdb holds only the in-frame ones, with some missing. The sample shows some 120,000 clones, over 8% of them seen only once. Specimen: PBMCs. These receptors originate from a man aged 25-45 years in good health and CMV-seronegative.

This clone was recorded a few times. The rearrangement uses TRBV6-5 and TRBJ2-5, with 10 bases that match TRBD1. Per germline, CDR1 MNHEY and CDR2 SVGAGI. Trimming removed 5 bases from V and 5 bases from J; junction bases left unmatched: 8. This CDR3 is 15 amino acids long. The chain's CDR3 is CASSTSWTGGETQYF. CDR3 nucleotides: TGTGCCAGCAGTACATCTTGGACAGGGGGTGAGACCCAGTACTTC.

In its sample, this clone was seen a few times. This sequence joins TRBV4-1 and TRBJ2-7; D unresolved. V gave up 0 bases and J gave up 1 base, with 7 bases separating them. Germline V lookup: CDR1 MGHRA, CDR2 YSYEKL. The CDR3 sequence is 14 residues long. The CDR3 protein is CASSQEASSYEQYF. DNA for the CDR3: TGCGCCAGCAGCCAAGAGGCCAGTTCCTACGAGCAGTACTTC.

This clone has a handful of counts. The V and J genes are TRBV5-4 and TRBJ1-6; 8 bases fit TRBD1. The CDR3 runs 16 residues. With 3 bases clipped from V and 7 bases from J, the junction kept 9 bases outside the gene matches. Germline V gene sequence: CDR1 SGHNT, CDR2 YYREEE (reference sequence). The CDR3 bases are TGTGCCAGCAGCTCACGAGCAGGGGGCGGGAATTCACCCCTCCACTTT. Translating gives CASSSRAGGGNSPLHF.

The chain couples TRBV9 to TRBJ2-7, with D possibly matching TRBD2 (7 bases). The V end was cut by 3 bases, the J end by 3 bases, with 13 bases between. The CDR3 has 14 residues. From germline, CDR1 is SGDLS and CDR2 YYNGEE. CDR3 DNA: TGTGCCAGCAGCGGGGGAGGGGGTTTCTACGAGCAGTACTTC. As protein: CASSGGGGFYEQYF. Full variable domain (missing parts from reference TRBV9 and TRBJ2-7): DSGVTQTPKHLITATGQRVTLRCSPRSGDLSVYWYQQSLDQGLQFLIQYYNGEERAKGNILERFSAQQFPDLHSELNLSSLELGDSALYFCASSGGGGFYEQYFGPGTRLTVT.

This clone was seen a handful of times. The V gene is TRBV6-1, the J gene TRBJ2-7, with 13 bases identical to TRBD2. There are 16 residues in the CDR3. Germline V gene lookup returns CDR1 MNHNS and CDR2 SASEGT. J gave up 5 bases and V 2 bases, and 6 bases lay outside the gene matches. The CDR3 sequence is CASSELGGLAGNEQYF. In nucleotides, the CDR3 is TGTGCCAGCAGTGAACTAGGGGGACTAGCGGGGAACGAGCAGTACTTC.

The V gene is TRBV30, the J gene TRBJ1-2, with 8 nucleotides matching TRBD1. V shed 3 bases, J shed 4 bases, and the junction held 4 bases outside the gene matches. This CDR3 region has 13 residues. Germline CDR1 reads GTSNPN; CDR2 reads SVGIG (reference sequence). The CDR3 region is CAWRGQGSYGYTF. The CDR3, as DNA: TGTGCCTGGAGAGGACAGGGCTCCTATGGCTACACCTTC. The full variable domain, rest sourced from reference TRBV30 and TRBJ1-2, is SQTIHQWPATLVQPVGSPLSLECTVEGTSNPNLYWYRQAAGRGLQLLFYSVGIGQISSEVPQNLSASRPQDRQFILSSKKLLLSDSGFYLCAWRGQGSYGYTFGSGTRLTVV.

The table lists this clone with a few counts. The chain recombines TRBV6-1 with TRBJ1-4; D is possibly TRBD1 (5 bases). Trimming took 1 base from V and 5 from J, leaving 11 bases between them. The CDR3 consists of 15 residues. Germline CDR1 is MNHNS and CDR2 is SASEGT. Written as DNA, the CDR3 is TGTGCCAGCAGTGAAGAAACAGGACGAAATGAAAAACTGTTTTTT. Amino acid sequence: CASSEETGRNEKLFF.

This chain joins TRBV6-1 and TRBJ1-5, with D perhaps matching TRBD1 (5 bases). V was trimmed by 0 bases and J by 7 bases, leaving 10 bases between them. The CDR3 sequence is 14 residues long. CDR1 MNHNS and CDR2 SASEGT come from the germline V gene. The CDR3 sequence: CASSEAIRGQPQHF. The CDR3 DNA reads as TGTGCCAGCAGTGAAGCGATTAGGGGACAGCCCCAGCATTTT.

The chain uses TRBV7-9 and TRBJ1-2, with D tentatively TRBD1 (5 bases). V was shortened by 8 bases and J by 8 bases, with 21 bases between the two germline ends. The CDR3 has 14 amino acids. From germline, CDR1 is SEHNR and CDR2 FQNEAQ (reference sequence). This CDR3 is CASSPSGTSGGYTF. Here the CDR3 DNA reads TGTGCCAGCTCACCATCCGGGACTTCGGGGGGCTACACCTTC.

This clone was picked up a small number of times. This chain uses TRBV5-1 with TRBJ2-2; 10 nucleotides align to TRBD2. Germline CDR1 is SGHRS and CDR2 is YFSETQ. This CDR3 spans 14 amino acids. The ends lost 5 bases at V and 6 bases at J; junction bases unmatched: 4. The CDR3 loop reads CASSSGGKAGELFF. As DNA, the CDR3 is TGCGCCAGCAGTAGCGGGGGGAAGGCCGGGGAGCTGTTTTTT. Full variable domain (outside the CDR3, taken from reference TRBV5-1 and TRBJ2-2): KAGVTQTPRYLIKTRGQQVTLSCSPISGHRSVSWYQQTPGQGLQFLFEYFSETQRNKGNFPGRFSGRQFSNSRSEMNVSTLELGDSALYLCASSSGGKAGELFFGEGSRLTVL.

This clone was recorded a few times. This rearrangement joins TRBV30 to TRBJ2-1, with D possibly TRBD1 on 5 matching bases. Germline V lookup: CDR1 GTSNPN, CDR2 SVGIG (reference sequence). The V end lost 3 bases, the J end lost 4 bases, and 16 bases lay between the germline ends. This CDR3 has 15 amino acids. CDR3 residues: CAWSPRPGNYNEQFF. CDR3 DNA: TGTGCCTGGAGCCCCCGGCCAGGGAATTACAATGAGCAGTTCTTC. Full variable domain (missing parts from reference TRBV30 and TRBJ2-1): SQTIHQWPATLVQPVGSPLSLECTVEGTSNPNLYWYRQAAGRGLQLLFYSVGIGQISSEVPQNLSASRPQDRQFILSSKKLLLSDSGFYLCAWSPRPGNYNEQFFGPGTRLTVL.

The sample holds a few counts of this clone. The chain is built from TRBV7-9 and TRBJ2-2; D perhaps matches TRBD2 (5 bases). This CDR3 is built from 19 residues. Germline assignment: CDR1 SEHNR and CDR2 FQNEAQ (reference sequence). V was pared by 6 bases and J by 5 bases, with 28 bases between. For the CDR3, the DNA is TGTGCCAGCAGGCCGAGCACACGCCGGGCTCCGGGCGGGACCGGGGAGCTGTTTTTT. It yields the protein CASRPSTRRAPGGTGELFF.

This clone was seen a few times. Other DNA variants within this sample encode the same CDR3. The rearrangement links TRBV5-1 to TRBJ2-7; 10 bases map to TRBD1. The CDR3 is 15 amino acids. Germline loops: CDR1 SGHRS, CDR2 YFSETQ. With V trimmed by 4 bases and J by 2 bases, 6 bases remained unmatched. For the CDR3, the DNA is TGCGCCAGCAGCCCCGGCGGACAGGGGGCCTACGAGCAGTACTTC. It encodes CASSPGGQGAYEQYF.

In its sample, this clone was seen a few times. The V gene is TRBV7-6, the J gene TRBJ2-7; D uncertain. This CDR3 spans 16 amino acids. The germline V gene encodes CDR1 SGHVS and CDR2 FNYEAQ. V dropped 5 bases and J dropped 2 bases, with 19 bases sitting between them. CDR3 DNA: TGTGCCAGCAGCCGCCGATTTATAGTTGAGACCTACGAGCAGTACTTC. Protein sequence: CASSRRFIVETYEQYF.

The chain links TRBV5-6 to TRBJ1-4; weak D call: TRBD1 (6 bases). This CDR3 comprises 15 residues. The germline gives CDR1 SGHDT, CDR2 YYEEEE. V lost 1 base, J lost 7 bases, and 14 bases lay in between. The CDR3 DNA is TGTGCCAGCAGCTTGCAGCAGGGGATCGGTGAAAAACTGTTTTTT. Protein sequence: CASSLQQGIGEKLFF.

This clone was picked up a small number of times. V gene TRBV7-9 combines with J gene TRBJ1-6; 7 nucleotides agree with TRBD1. This CDR3 contains 14 residues. V lost 5 bases to trimming and J lost 5 bases; unmatched junction nucleotides: 3. Germline CDR1 and CDR2: SEHNR and FQNEAQ (reference sequence). CDR3 coding DNA: TGTGCCAGCAGCCCGGACAGGAATAATTCACCCCTCCACTTT. Protein sequence: CASSPDRNNSPLHF.

This clone was detected only a few times. The chain recombines TRBV18 with TRBJ1-2; D gene unclear. Per the germline V gene, CDR1 is KGHSH and CDR2 is LQKENI. CDR3 size: 13 residues. Trimming pared 4 bases from V and 5 bases from J, leaving 11 bases between. CDR3 residues: CASSRGEDYGYTF. The CDR3 nucleotides read TGTGCCAGCTCACGGGGAGAAGATTATGGCTACACCTTC.

The chain recombines TRBV28 with TRBJ2-5; perhaps TRBD1 as D (6 bases). The last part of the DNA fits TRBJ2-7 better; the J call may be wrong. The CDR3 totals 14 residues. The germline CDR1 and CDR2 sequences are MDHEN and SYDVKM. CDR3 loop: CASATGGRGYEQYF. The CDR3 bases are TGTGCCAGCGCTACTGGGGGCAGGGGTTACGAGCAGTACTTC.

This clone has more than one count but fewer than ten. The CDR3: CASSSYPPVGHGYTF. Written as DNA, the CDR3 is TGTGCCAGCAGCTCTTATCCCCCAGTGGGGCATGGCTACACCTTC. V usage is TRBV7-8 and J usage is TRBJ1-2; D possibly corresponds to TRBD1 (5 bases). The CDR3 runs 15 residues. V was clipped by 4 bases and J by 6 bases, with 18 bases between them. Germline V gene sequence: CDR1 SGHVS, CDR2 FQNEAQ.

This clone was recorded a few times. This sequence joins TRBV10-3 and TRBJ1-5; 7 bases fit TRBD1. This CDR3 is built from 13 residues. In germline, CDR1 is ENHRY, CDR2 SYGVKD. V was clipped by 6 bases and J by 4 bases; unmatched bases: 3. CDR3 protein: CAISVGQNQPQHF. The CDR3 DNA sequence: TGTGCCATCAGCGTGGGACAGAATCAGCCCCAGCATTTT.

This clone appeared many times. V is TRBV2 and J is TRBJ2-7, with TRBD1 identical over 7 bases. The CDR3 runs 14 residues. Trimming at V came to 5 bases and at J to 4 bases, leaving 8 bases not matched to a gene. CDR1 and CDR2 from the germline V gene are SNHLY and FYNNEI. The chain's CDR3 is CASSPGQRQYEQYF. The CDR3 nucleotides read TGTGCCAGCAGTCCGGGACAGAGACAGTACGAGCAGTACTTC. The variable domain in full, completed from reference TRBV2 and TRBJ2-7, reads EPEVTQTPSHQVTQMGQEVILRCVPISNHLYFYWYRQILGQKVEFLVSFYNNEISEKSEIFDDQFSVERPDGSNFTLKIRSTKLEDSAMYFCASSPGQRQYEQYFGPGTRLTVT.

This clone showed up just a few times. The chain employs TRBV7-6 and TRBJ2-5; TRBD1 aligns across 9 bases. The CDR3 contains 15 residues. The germline V gene has CDR1 SGHVS and CDR2 FNYEAQ. V lost 4 bases, J lost 5 bases, and 8 bases stayed unmatched. The CDR3 region is CASSSFDRGGETQYF. CDR3 sequence (DNA): TGTGCCAGCAGCTCATTCGACAGGGGGGGCGAGACCCAGTACTTC.